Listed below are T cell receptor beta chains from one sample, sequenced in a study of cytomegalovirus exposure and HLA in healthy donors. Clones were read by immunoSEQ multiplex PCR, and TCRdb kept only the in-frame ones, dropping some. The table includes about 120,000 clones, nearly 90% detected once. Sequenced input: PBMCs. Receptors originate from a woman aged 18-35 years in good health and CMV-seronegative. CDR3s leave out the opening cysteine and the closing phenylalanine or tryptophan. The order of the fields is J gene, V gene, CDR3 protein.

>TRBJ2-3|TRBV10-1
ASSDWAGVSDTQY
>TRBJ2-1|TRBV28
ASTSVYNEQF
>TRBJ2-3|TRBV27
ASSSLLAGGLDTQY
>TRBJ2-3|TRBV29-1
SVVRGLGDTQY
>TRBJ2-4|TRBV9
ASSPVGGMRTKNIQY
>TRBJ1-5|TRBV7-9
ASSLGTANQPQH
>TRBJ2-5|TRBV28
ASSGSGRGWETQY
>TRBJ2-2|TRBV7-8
ASSPGTGQSGELF
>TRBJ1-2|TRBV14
ASSPPGSQSYGYT
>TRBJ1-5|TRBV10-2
ASRERGTTGYSNQPQH
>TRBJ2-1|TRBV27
ASSRSGSSYNEQF
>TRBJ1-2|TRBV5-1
ASSLSSGSFFYGYT
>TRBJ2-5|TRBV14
ASSPIPQETQY
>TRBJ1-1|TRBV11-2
ASSPRQGGTEAF
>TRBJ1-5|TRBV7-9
ASSLATGLSNQPQH
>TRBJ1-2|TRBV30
AWSRGYGYT
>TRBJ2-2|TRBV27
ASSFGDRARAGELF
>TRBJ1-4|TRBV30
AWTNSRGVRATNEKLF
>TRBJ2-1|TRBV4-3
ASSQLFSGTQRGNEQF
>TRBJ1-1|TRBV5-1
ASSPPDRRSTEAF
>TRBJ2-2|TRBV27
ASRRQGGTGELF
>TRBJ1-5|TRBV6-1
ASSEARGGGQPQH
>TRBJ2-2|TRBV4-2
ASKMGGIAGLTGELF
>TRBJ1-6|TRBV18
ASSPRSGEGYNSPLH
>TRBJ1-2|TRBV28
ASSPGQTLFGYT
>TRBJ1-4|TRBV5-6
ASSTRGQGAFKLF
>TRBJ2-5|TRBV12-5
ASGPSVGTGLSETQY
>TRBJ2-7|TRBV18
ASSPVAGPSYEQY
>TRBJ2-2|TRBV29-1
SVSVGTGELF
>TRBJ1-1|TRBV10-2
ASSRQGNTEAF
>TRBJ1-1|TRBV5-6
ASSSPTDRANTEAF
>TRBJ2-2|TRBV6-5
ASRLDSFNTGELF
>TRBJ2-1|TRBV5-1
ASSLTPKRLAGSIPDYEQF
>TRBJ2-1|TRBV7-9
ASSHRNEQF
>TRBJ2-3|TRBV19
ASSNGQGYTDTQY
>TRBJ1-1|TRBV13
ASSLALTPAGDPEAF
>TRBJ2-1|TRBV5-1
ASSLAWASSYNEQF
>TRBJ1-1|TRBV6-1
ASSPSEGARTEAF
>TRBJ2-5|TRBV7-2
ASSPDRPGETQY
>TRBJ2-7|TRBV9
ASSIPLRGLAGPYEQY
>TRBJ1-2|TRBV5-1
ASSLQTGSGT
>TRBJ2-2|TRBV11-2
ASSLQGPIGELF